This T cell receptor (beta chain) was retrieved from a study of CD8+CD57+ T cells in acquired aplastic anemia. Concerning this clonotype: Germline and junction disagree at one end, which may indicate a read error.

The CDR3 runs 14 residues. CDR1 and CDR2 from the germline V gene are SGDLS and YYNGEE. In patients chosen for sequencing, flow cytometry had shown CD8+CD57+ cell expansion. Investigators profiled TCR beta VDJ and CDR3 from genomic DNA template. Each CDR3 protein is one row after TCRdb ran MiXCR on the reads. The table lists about 150,000 distinct CDR3 sequences, about 52% of them singletons, with 9.5% to 15% in the top ten. The V gene is TRBV9, the J gene TRBJ2-5; D gene unclear. The receptor was derived from a human donor with aplastic anemia. The sequenced material came from sorted CD4+, CD8+, or CD8+CD57+ T cells (not recorded which) from PBMCs. The CDR3 DNA follows: TGTGCCAGCTCCCCGACGGACCCCCAAGACACCCAGTACTTC. Protein product: CASSPTDPQDTQYF.